This entry concerns a single TCR beta chain. In the original analysis: Quantification of nucleated cells was approximated via reference gene primer amplification. TCRdb keeps only in-frame clones here, not all; method: immunoSEQ multiplex PCR. That table supplies the V and J calls and clone size; D and trimming were determined from the DNA. The table shows approximately 340,000 clones, with approximately 89% occurring only once. These data originate in a study of blood T cell repertoires in COVID-19. This receptor was identified in a woman aged 40 to 50 who had been exposed to COVID-19. Sequenced material: PBMCs or T cells enriched from blood (not recorded which).

The CDR3 reads CAGQGRNTEAFF. In nucleotides, the CDR3 is TGTGCCGGACAGGGGAGGAACACTGAAGCTTTCTTT. The gene calls are TRBV30 and TRBJ1-1; 9 nucleotides align to TRBD1. The CDR3 is 12 amino acids. Germline lookup yields CDR1 GTSNPN and CDR2 SVGIG (reference sequence). The J segment lost 1 base and the V segment lost 8 bases, leaving 2 bases of the junction unmatched.